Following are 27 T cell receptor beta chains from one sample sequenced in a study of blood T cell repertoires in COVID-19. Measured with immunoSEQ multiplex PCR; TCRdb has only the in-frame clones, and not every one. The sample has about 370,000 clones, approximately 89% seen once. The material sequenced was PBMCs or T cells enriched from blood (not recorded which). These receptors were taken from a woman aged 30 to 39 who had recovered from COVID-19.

CDR3 protein: CASSQAVGLAGADTQYF. The CDR3 DNA sequence: TGTGCCAGTAGCCAGGCGGTGGGACTAGCGGGGGCAGATACGCAGTATTTT. The chain couples TRBV19 to TRBJ2-3, with 14 bases fitting TRBD2. The V and J ends lost 6 bases and 4 bases, in that order; junction bases with no gene match: 9. The CDR3 sequence is 17 residues long. Looked up from germline, CDR1 is LNHDA and CDR2 is SQIVND (reference sequence). The full variable domain, with the rest looked up from reference TRBV19 and TRBJ2-3, is DGGITQSPKYLFRKEGQNVTLSCEQNLNHDAMYWYRQDPGQGLRLIYYSQIVNDFQKGDIAEGYSVSREKKESFPLTVTSAQKNPTAFYLCASSQAVGLAGADTQYFGPGTRLTVL.

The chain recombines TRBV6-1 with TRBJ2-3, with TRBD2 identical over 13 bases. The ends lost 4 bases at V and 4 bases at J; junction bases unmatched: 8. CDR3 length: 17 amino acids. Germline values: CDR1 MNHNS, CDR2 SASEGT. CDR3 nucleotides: TGTGCCAGCAGTGGGTCGGGACTAGCGGGAATAGCAGATACGCAGTATTTT. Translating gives CASSGSGLAGIADTQYF.

The CDR3 region has the DNA TGCAGCGTTGAATCAGGAGGCCGGGGAGGACCCTACGAGCAGTACTTC. It encodes CSVESGGRGGPYEQYF. This sequence joins TRBV29-1 and TRBJ2-7, with D possibly TRBD2 on 6 matching bases. Germline V gene data show CDR1 as SQVTM and CDR2 as ANQGSEA. This CDR3 has 16 residues. Trimming left V 2 bases short and J 2 bases short, with 19 bases between.

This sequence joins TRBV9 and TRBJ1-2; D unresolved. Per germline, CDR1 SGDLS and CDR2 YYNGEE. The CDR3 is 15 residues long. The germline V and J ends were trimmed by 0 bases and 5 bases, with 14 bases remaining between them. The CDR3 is CASSVEEGGWYGYTF. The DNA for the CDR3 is TGTGCCAGCAGCGTAGAAGAGGGCGGTTGGTATGGCTACACCTTC.

CDR3 in DNA: TGCGCCAGCAGCCAGCCCGGGACAGGCGATGAGCAGTTCTTC. This sequence encodes CASSQPGTGDEQFF. This chain joins TRBV4-1 and TRBJ2-1, with 8 nucleotides matching TRBD1. V dropped 3 bases and J dropped 8; count of bases not matched to a gene: 6. Germline V CDR1 and CDR2: MGHRA, YSYEKL. CDR3 length: 14 residues.

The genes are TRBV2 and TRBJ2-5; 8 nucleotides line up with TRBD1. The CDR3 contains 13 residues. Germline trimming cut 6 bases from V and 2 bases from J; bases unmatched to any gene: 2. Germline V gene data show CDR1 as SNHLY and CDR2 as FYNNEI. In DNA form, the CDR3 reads TGTGCCAGCAGGGGACAGGTTCAAGAGACCCAGTACTTC. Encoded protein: CASRGQVQETQYF.

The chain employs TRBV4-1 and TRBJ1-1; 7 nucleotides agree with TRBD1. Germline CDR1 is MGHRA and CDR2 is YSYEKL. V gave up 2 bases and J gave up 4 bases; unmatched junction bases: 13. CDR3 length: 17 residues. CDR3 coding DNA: TGCGCCAGCAGCCAATCTTTTCCTACAGGGGTCGTCACTGAAGCTTTCTTT. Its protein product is CASSQSFPTGVVTEAFF.

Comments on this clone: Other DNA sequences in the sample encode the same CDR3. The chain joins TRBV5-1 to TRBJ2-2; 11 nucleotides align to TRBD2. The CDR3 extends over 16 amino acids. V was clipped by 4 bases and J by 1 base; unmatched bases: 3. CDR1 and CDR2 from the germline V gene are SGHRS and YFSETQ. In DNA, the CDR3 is TGCGCCAGCAGCCCCGGACTAGCGGGGAACACCGGGGAGCTGTTTTTT. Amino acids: CASSPGLAGNTGELFF.

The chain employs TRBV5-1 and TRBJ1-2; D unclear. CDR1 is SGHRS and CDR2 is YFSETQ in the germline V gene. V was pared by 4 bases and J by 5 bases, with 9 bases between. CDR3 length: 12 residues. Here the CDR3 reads CASSPAGYGYTF. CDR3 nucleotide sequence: TGCGCCAGCAGCCCGGCCGGGTATGGCTACACCTTC.

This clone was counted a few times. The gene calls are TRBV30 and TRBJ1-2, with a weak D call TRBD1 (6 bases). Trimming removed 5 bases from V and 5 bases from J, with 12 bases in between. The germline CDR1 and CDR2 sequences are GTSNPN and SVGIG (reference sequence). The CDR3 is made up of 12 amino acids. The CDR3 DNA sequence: TGTGCCTGGGCCTACCAGGGGTATGGCTACACCTTC. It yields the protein CAWAYQGYGYTF.

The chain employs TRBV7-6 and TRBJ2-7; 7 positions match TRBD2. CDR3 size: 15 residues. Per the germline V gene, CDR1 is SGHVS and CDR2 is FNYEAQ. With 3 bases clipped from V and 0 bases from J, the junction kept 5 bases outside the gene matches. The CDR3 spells CASSLERGNSYEQYF. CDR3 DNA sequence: TGTGCCAGCAGCTTGGAGCGGGGTAACTCCTACGAGCAGTACTTC. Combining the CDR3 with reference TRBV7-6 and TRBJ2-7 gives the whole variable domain GAGVSQSPRYKVTKRGQDVALRCDPISGHVSLYWYRQALGQGPEFLTYFNYEAQQDKSGLPNDRFSAERPEGSISTLTIQRTEQRDSAMYRCASSLERGNSYEQYFGPGTRLTVT.

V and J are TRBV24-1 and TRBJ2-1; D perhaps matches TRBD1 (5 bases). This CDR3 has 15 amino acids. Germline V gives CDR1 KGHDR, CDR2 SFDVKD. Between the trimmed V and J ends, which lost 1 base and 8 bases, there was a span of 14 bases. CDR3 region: CATSDFSGYPHEQFF. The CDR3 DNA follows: TGTGCCACCAGTGATTTTTCAGGGTACCCCCATGAGCAGTTCTTC.

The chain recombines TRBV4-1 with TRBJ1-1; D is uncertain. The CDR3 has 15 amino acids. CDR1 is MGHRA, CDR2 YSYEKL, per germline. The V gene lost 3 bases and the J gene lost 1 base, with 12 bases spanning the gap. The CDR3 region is CASSHPARKNTEAFF. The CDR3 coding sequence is TGCGCCAGCAGCCACCCCGCCAGAAAGAACACTGAAGCTTTCTTT.

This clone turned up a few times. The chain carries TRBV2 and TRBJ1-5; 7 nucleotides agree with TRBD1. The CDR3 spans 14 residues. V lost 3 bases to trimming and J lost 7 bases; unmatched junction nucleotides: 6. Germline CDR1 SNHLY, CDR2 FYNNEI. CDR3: CASSDDRVLQPQHF. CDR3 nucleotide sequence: TGTGCCAGCAGTGACGACAGGGTGTTACAGCCCCAGCATTTT.

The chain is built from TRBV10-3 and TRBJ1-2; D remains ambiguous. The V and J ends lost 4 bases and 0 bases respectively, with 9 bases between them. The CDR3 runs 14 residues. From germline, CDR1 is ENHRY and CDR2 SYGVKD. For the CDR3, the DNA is TGTGCCATCAGTGTAGCTGTAGCTAACTATGGCTACACCTTC. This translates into CAISVAVANYGYTF.

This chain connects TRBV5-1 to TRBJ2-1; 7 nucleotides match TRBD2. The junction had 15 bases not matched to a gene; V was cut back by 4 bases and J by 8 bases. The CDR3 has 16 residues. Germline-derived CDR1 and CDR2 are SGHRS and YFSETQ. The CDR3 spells CASSAQTSRVHDEQFF. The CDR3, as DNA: TGCGCCAGCAGCGCACAGACTAGCAGGGTACACGATGAGCAGTTCTTC.

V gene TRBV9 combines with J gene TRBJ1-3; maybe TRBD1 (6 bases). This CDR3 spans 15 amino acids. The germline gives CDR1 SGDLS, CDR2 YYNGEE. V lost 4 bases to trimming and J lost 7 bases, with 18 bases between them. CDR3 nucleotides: TGTGCCAGCAGCCCCGGAGGGGGAGGGGGGAACACCATATATTTT. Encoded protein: CASSPGGGGGNTIYF.

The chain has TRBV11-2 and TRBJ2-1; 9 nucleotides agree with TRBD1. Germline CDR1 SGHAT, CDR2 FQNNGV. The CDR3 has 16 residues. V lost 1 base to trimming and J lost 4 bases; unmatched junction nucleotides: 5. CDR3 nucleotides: TGTGCCAGCAGCTTAGTTGACAGGGGGACTTACAATGAGCAGTTCTTC. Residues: CASSLVDRGTYNEQFF.

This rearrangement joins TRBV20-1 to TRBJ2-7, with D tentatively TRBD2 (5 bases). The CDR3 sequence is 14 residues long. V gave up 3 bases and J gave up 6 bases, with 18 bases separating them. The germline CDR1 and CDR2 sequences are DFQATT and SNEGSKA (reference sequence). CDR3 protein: CSASEAWGVGEQYF. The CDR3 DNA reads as TGCAGTGCTAGTGAGGCTTGGGGAGTGGGCGAGCAGTACTTC.

The CDR3 DNA sequence: TGCGCCAGCAGCCAAGGTGACAGGATTACCTACGAGCAGTACTTC. Protein product: CASSQGDRITYEQYF. The chain uses TRBV4-3 and TRBJ2-7; D might be TRBD1 (6 bases). V dropped 1 base and J dropped 2 bases, with 12 bases sitting between them. The V gene's germline CDR1 is LGHNA and CDR2 YSLEER. The CDR3 is 15 residues long.

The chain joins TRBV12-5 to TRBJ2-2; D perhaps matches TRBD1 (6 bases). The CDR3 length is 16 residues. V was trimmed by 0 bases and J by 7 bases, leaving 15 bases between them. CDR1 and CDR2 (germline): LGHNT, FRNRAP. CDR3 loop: CASGLVMVGAGGELFF. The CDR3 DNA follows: TGTGCTAGTGGTTTGGTCATGGTGGGGGCCGGCGGGGAGCTGTTTTTT.

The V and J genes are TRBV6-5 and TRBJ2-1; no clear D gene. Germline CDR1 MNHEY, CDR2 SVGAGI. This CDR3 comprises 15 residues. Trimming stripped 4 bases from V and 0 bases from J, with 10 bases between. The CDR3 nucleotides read TGTGCCAGCAGTTTAGTGAAAAACTCCTACAATGAGCAGTTCTTC. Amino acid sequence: CASSLVKNSYNEQFF.

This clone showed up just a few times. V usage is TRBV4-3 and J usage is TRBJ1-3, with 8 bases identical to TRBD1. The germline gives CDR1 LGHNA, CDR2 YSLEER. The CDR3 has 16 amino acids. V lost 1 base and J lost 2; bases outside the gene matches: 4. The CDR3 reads CASSQAYRGTGNTIYF. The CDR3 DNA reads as TGCGCCAGCAGCCAAGCATACAGGGGGACTGGAAACACCATATATTTT.

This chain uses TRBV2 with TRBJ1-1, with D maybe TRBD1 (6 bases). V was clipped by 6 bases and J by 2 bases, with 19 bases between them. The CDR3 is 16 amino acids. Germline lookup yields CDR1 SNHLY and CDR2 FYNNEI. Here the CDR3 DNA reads TGTGCCAGCAGCCCAGCCGGGGGGCTTGGAAACACTGAAGCTTTCTTT. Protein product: CASSPAGGLGNTEAFF.

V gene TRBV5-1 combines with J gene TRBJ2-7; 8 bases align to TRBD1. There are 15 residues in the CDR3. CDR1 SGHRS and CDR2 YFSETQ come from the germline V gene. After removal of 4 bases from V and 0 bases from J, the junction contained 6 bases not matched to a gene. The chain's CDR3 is CASSTGQVISYEQYF. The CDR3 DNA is TGCGCCAGCAGCACGGGACAGGTTATCTCCTACGAGCAGTACTTC.

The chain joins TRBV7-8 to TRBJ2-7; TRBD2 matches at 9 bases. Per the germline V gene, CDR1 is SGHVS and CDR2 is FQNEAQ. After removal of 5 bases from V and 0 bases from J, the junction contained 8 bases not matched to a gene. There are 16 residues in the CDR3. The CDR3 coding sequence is TGTGCCAGCAGCCGAAGGATAGCGGGGGACTCCTACGAGCAGTACTTC. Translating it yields CASSRRIAGDSYEQYF. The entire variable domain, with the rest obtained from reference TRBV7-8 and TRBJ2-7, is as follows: GAGVSQSPRYKVAKRGQDVALRCDPISGHVSLFWYQQALGQGPEFLTYFQNEAQLDKSGLPSDRFFAERPEGSVSTLKIQRTQQEDSAVYLCASSRRIAGDSYEQYFGPGTRLTVT.

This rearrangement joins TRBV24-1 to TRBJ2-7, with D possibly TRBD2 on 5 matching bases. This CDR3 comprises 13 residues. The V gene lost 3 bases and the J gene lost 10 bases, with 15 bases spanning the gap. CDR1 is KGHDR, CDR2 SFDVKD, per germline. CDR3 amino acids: CATSDGGSTIQYF. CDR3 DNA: TGTGCCACCAGTGATGGAGGAAGTACGATTCAGTACTTC.